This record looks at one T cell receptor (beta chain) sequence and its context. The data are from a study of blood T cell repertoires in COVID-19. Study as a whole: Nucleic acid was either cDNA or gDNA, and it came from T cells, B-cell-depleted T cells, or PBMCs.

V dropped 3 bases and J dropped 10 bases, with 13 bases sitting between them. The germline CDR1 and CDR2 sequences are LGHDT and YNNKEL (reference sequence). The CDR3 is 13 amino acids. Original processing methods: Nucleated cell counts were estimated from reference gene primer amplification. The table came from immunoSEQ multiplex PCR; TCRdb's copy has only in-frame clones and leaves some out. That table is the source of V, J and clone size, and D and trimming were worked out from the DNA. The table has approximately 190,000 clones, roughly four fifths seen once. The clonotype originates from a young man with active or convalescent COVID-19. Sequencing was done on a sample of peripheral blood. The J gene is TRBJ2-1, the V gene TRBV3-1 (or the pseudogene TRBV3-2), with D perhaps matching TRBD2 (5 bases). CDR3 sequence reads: CASSQGEPGEQFF. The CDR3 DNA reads TGTGCCAGCAGCCAGGGAGAGCCCGGGGAGCAGTTCTTC.